This T cell receptor beta chain was found in a study of control samples from healthy donors and cancer patients. The CDR3 has 16 amino acids. V was shortened by 0 bases and J by 8 bases, with 18 bases between the two germline ends. Germline V gives CDR1 SGDLS, CDR2 YYNGEE. Method: immunoSEQ multiplex PCR; TCRdb's copy keeps in-frame clones and lacks some. The sample consists of around 94,000 clones, more than 85% of them appearing once. The chain links TRBV9 to TRBJ2-1, with D possibly TRBD2 on 5 matching bases. The specimen sequenced was blood. This clonotype originated in a woman under 40 in good health. This CDR3 is CASSVDEGLGGDEQFF. The CDR3 DNA is TGTGCCAGCAGCGTAGATGAGGGATTGGGTGGCGATGAGCAGTTCTTC.